Each of the 5 T cell receptor beta chains below was sequenced from the same sample in a study of healthy donors' naive CD4 and CD8 T cells. Each TCR library used roughly 490 ng of total RNA and a linear amplification protocol. TCRdb processed the reads anew with MiXCR; each CDR3 protein has one entry. The data show about 180,000 distinct CDR3 sequences, around 70% seen once. Material: naive CD4+ and CD8+ T cells sorted from blood, pooled from several donors. Receptors originate from a pool of human donors in good health; the sample pools cells from several healthy donors.

The genes are TRBV29-1 and TRBJ2-1, with 9 bases identical to TRBD1. After removal of 4 bases from V and 15 bases from J, the junction contained 4 bases not matched to a gene. Germline assignment: CDR1 SQVTM and CDR2 ANQGSEA. This CDR3 region has 10 residues. CDR3 bases: TGCAGCGTTGTCCGGGACAGGGCGTTCTTC. Translating gives CSVVRDRAFF.

In this sample, this clonotype turned up a few times. This CDR3 reads CASSEEGHWVYSTEAFF. For the CDR3, the DNA is TGTGCCAGCAGTGAAGAAGGACATTGGGTTTACTCCACTGAAGCTTTCTTT. This chain uses TRBV6-1 with TRBJ1-1; possibly TRBD1 for D (5 bases). V dropped 1 base and J dropped 4 bases, with 19 bases sitting between them. The CDR3 runs 17 residues. Germline V gene lookup returns CDR1 MNHNS and CDR2 SASEGT.

The chain has TRBV19 and TRBJ2-1; the D is unclear. This CDR3 is built from 13 residues. CDR1 and CDR2 (germline): LNHDA, SQIVND (reference sequence). Trimming cost V 5 bases and J 6 bases, with 11 bases left between them. The CDR3 nucleotides are TGTGCCAGTAGTCCCGGACCTCTCAATGAGCAGTTCTTC. Amino acid sequence: CASSPGPLNEQFF.

V and J are TRBV6-5 and TRBJ1-6, with a possible D match to TRBD1 (5 bases). This CDR3 spans 15 amino acids. CDR1 is MNHEY, CDR2 SVGAGI, per germline. The V gene lost 8 bases and the J gene lost 6 bases, with 17 bases spanning the gap. The CDR3: CASRGPAMVNSPLHF. CDR3 DNA: TGTGCCAGCCGGGGACCGGCAATGGTTAATTCACCCCTCCACTTT.

This clonotype is a singleton in its sample. The V and J genes are TRBV6-5 and TRBJ1-2; 8 bases align to TRBD1. The CDR3 has 15 amino acids. The junction had 8 bases not matched to a gene; V was cut back by 2 bases and J by 6 bases. Per germline, CDR1 MNHEY and CDR2 SVGAGI. DNA for the CDR3: TGTGCCAGCAGTTACGGCCGGACAGGGACGAATGGCTACACCTTC. Translated, it gives CASSYGRTGTNGYTF.